These T cell receptor beta chains were read from a single sample in a study of T cell responses to AZD1222 COVID-19 vaccine. Clones were sequenced by immunoSEQ multiplex PCR, and TCRdb holds only the in-frame ones, with some missing. Here the sample spans under 140,000 clones, 81% being singletons. The sequencing used peripheral blood, collected on day 0 of AZD1222 vaccination. The receptors were sampled from an adult in good health. Both conserved end residues are part of each CDR3. A D gene is named only where the DNA matches it firmly. Clone size is shown for a subset of rows, as once, few, many or a class of expanded clone.

V gene	D gene	clone size	J gene	CDR3 DNA	CDR3 protein
TRBV7-2	-	-	TRBJ2-1	TGTGCCAGCAGCTTAGAGTCCAGCGGAGGGACCCTTGAGCAGTTCTTC	CASSLESSGGTLEQFF
TRBV18	TRBD1	-	TRBJ2-5	TGTGCCAGCTCGTCCAGGCGGACAGGGCACCAAGAGACCCAGTACTTC	CASSSRRTGHQETQYF
TRBV28	TRBD1	few	TRBJ2-7	TGTGCCAGCAGCTGGGGGAGACAGGGGTTGCGCGAGCAGTACTTC	CASSWGRQGLREQYF
TRBV18	TRBD1	-	TRBJ1-2	TGTGCCAGCTCACAGGACAGGGACGACTATGGCTACACCTTC	CASSQDRDDYGYTF
TRBV6-2/TRBV6-3	TRBD1	-	TRBJ1-1	TGTGCCAGCAGTGGCGACAGGGGGCAAGCTTTCTTT	CASSGDRGQAFF
TRBV7-9	TRBD1	-	TRBJ1-5	TGTGCCAGCAGCCCGGGACAGGGTCATCAGCCCCAGCATTTT	CASSPGQGHQPQHF
TRBV3-1/TRBV3-2	-	-	TRBJ1-1	TGTGCCAGCAGTCACATGGGGACTTCAGCTTTCTTT	CASSHMGTSAFF
TRBV6-1	-	-	TRBJ2-3	TGTGCCAGCAGTGAATGGGGGCGGGGTGGCACAGATACGCAGTATTTT	CASSEWGRGGTDTQYF
TRBV14	TRBD2	-	TRBJ2-7	TGTGCCAGCAGCCAAGATCTCGCTCCTAGCGGGGGCCTCCCCCGCTACGAGCAGTACTTC	CASSQDLAPSGGLPRYEQYF
TRBV30	-	-	TRBJ2-2	TGTGCCTGGAGTCAGGGCGCCGGGGAGCTGTTTTTT	CAWSQGAGELFF
TRBV7-8	-	-	TRBJ1-1	TGTGCCAGCAGCCACCGCTTGGGAGGGTACACTGAAGCTTTCTTT	CASSHRLGGYTEAFF
TRBV5-1	-	-	TRBJ1-2	TGCGCCAGCACCGGAGGGGGGTTAGGGCTCTATGGCTACACCTTC	CASTGGGLGLYGYTF
TRBV2	TRBD1	-	TRBJ2-1	TGTGCCAGCAAAAGGACAGGGGATTACAATGAGCAGTTCTTC	CASKRTGDYNEQFF
TRBV7-9	-	-	TRBJ1-1	TGTGCCAGCAGCGGACGGACAGTTGTAAACACTGAAGCTTTCTTT	CASSGRTVVNTEAFF
TRBV19	-	-	TRBJ1-2	TGTGCCTGCACCCCCCCAGGGAAGCTCGGCTATGGCTACACCTTC	CACTPPGKLGYGYTF
TRBV14	-	-	TRBJ1-6	TGTGCCAGCAGCCAAGCCTCAGAAGTTAATTCACCCCTCCACTTT	CASSQASEVNSPLHF
TRBV19	-	-	TRBJ2-7	TGTGCCAGTAGTATGACGACAGCGTACGAGCAGTACTTC	CASSMTTAYEQYF
TRBV9	-	-	TRBJ2-3	TGTGCCAGCAGCGTAGGCAGCACAGATACGCAGTATTTT	CASSVGSTDTQYF
TRBV30	-	-	TRBJ1-5	TGTGCCTGGACGCAGGGCGAAGGGAGCAATCAGCCCCAGCATTTT	CAWTQGEGSNQPQHF
TRBV29-1	-	-	TRBJ2-6	TGCAGCGTTGACTATCCAGGGGCAGGGGCCAACGTCCTGACTTTC	CSVDYPGAGANVLTF
TRBV6-5	-	-	TRBJ1-1	TGTGCCAGCAGTTCGGGCCAGACAGCTCTAAGGGAAGAAGCTTTCTTT	CASSSGQTALREEAFF
TRBV28	-	-	TRBJ2-3	TGTGCCAGCAGTTCGCCGCAGGGCGCGCGAGACACAGATACGCAGTATTTT	CASSSPQGARDTDTQYF
TRBV2	-	-	TRBJ1-1	TGTGCCAGCATCCCCCAGGGAATAGACACTGAAGCTTTCTTT	CASIPQGIDTEAFF
TRBV28	-	-	TRBJ1-2	TGTGCCAGCAGTTCGCCCGGGGGTAATGTCTATGGCTACACCTTC	CASSSPGGNVYGYTF
TRBV2	-	-	TRBJ1-1	TGTGCCAGCAGTCCTAACGGACCAACTCTGAACACTGAAGCTTTCTTT	CASSPNGPTLNTEAFF
TRBV9	-	-	TRBJ2-1	TGTGCCAGCAGCGTAGAGGGCGGCGGGAATGAGCAGTTCTTC	CASSVEGGGNEQFF
TRBV29-1	-	-	TRBJ1-5	TGCAGCGTTGGGGGGGTTCACAATCAGCCCCAGCATTTT	CSVGGVHNQPQHF
TRBV20-1	-	-	TRBJ1-2	TGCAGTGCTAGAGGGGTTGGCTACACCTTC	CSARGVGYTF
TRBV19	-	-	TRBJ1-2	TGTGCCAGTAGTATCGGGGCAGGTGCTAACTATGGCTACACCTTC	CASSIGAGANYGYTF
TRBV12-2	-	-	TRBJ1-1	TGTGCAAGTCGCTCCTGGGGGCAGATTAGGAACACTGAAGCTTTCTTT	CASRSWGQIRNTEAFF
TRBV11-2	-	-	TRBJ1-1	TGTGCCAGCAGCTGGGGGAACACTGAAGCTTTCTTT	CASSWGNTEAFF
TRBV6-5	-	-	TRBJ1-1	TGTGCCAGCAGACTCGGACAAATGAACACTGAAGCTTTCTTT	CASRLGQMNTEAFF
TRBV28	-	-	TRBJ1-5	TGTGCCAGCAGTCCCCTTTTTGGGGGGCAGCCCCAGCATTTT	CASSPLFGGQPQHF
TRBV11-2	-	-	TRBJ1-2	TGTGCCAGCAGGACAACCGGGGACGGGTATGGCTACACCTTC	CASRTTGDGYGYTF
TRBV19	-	-	TRBJ1-5	TGTGCCAGTAGTACCGGGGATCAGCCCCAGCATTTT	CASSTGDQPQHF
TRBV27	-	-	TRBJ2-1	TGTGCCAGCAGTCCCCGAGGGGGGGGGATTTACAATGAGCAGTTCTTC	CASSPRGGGIYNEQFF
TRBV7-2	-	-	TRBJ1-1	TGTGCCAGCAGCTTAGGAGGTGGAGACACTGAAGCTTTCTTT	CASSLGGGDTEAFF
TRBV19	-	-	TRBJ1-2	TGTGCCAGTAGGGACAGCAACACGGCATATGGCTACACCTTC	CASRDSNTAYGYTF
TRBV24-1	-	few	TRBJ1-5	TGTGCCACCAGTGATTTTAAGACATTGCACCAGCCCCAGCATTTT	CATSDFKTLHQPQHF